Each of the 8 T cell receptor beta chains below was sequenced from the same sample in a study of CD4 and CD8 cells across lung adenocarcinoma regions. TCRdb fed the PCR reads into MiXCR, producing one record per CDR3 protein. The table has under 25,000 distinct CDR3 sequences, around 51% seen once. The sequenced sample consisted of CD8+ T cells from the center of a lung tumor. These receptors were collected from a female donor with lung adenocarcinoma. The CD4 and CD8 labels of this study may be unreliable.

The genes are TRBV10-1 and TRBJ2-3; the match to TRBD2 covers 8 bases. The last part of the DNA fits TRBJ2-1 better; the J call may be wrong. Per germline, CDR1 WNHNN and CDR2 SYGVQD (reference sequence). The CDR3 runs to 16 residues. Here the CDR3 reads CASSGFSGSLSNEQFF. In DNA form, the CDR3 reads TGCGCCAGCAGTGGGTTCAGCGGGAGCCTTTCTAATGAGCAGTTCTTC.

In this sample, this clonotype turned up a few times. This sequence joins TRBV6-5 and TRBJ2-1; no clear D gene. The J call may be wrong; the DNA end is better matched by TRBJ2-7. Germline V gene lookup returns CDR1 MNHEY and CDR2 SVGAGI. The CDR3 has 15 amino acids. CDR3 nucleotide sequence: TGTGCCAGCATTAACGAAGAGCAAGTATCCTACGAGCAGTACTTC. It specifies CASINEEQVSYEQYF.

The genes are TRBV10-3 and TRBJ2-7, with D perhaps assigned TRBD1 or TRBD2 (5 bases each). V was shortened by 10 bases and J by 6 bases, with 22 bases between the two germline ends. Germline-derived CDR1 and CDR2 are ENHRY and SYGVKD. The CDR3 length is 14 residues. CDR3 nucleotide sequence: TGTGCCACCCTTGGCGGGCAGGGCCTCCTCGAGCAGTACTTC. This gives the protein CATLGGQGLLEQYF.

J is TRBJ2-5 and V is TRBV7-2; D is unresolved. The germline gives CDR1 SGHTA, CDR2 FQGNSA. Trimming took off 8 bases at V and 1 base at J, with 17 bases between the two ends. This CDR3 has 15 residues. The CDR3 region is CASGFVGTCQETQYF. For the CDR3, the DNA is TGTGCCAGCGGGTTTGTCGGTACGTGCCAAGAGACCCAGTACTTC.

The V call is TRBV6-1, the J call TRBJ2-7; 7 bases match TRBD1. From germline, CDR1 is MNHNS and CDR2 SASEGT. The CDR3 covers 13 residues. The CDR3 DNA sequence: TGTGTCAGTATTCCGGGACAGTCCTACGAGCAGTACTTC. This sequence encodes CVSIPGQSYEQYF.

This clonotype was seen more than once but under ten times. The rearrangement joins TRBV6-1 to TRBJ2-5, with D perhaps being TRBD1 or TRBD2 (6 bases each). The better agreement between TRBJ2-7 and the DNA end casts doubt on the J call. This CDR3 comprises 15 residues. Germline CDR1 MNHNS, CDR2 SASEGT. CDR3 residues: CASSEGGHLSGEQYF. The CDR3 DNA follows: TGTGCCAGCAGTGAGGGGGGACACTTGTCGGGCGAGCAGTACTTC.

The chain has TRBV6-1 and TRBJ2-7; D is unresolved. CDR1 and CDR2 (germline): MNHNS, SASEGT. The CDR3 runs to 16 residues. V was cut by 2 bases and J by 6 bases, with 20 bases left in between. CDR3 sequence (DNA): TGTGCCAGCAGTGAACCGGGCGACTCAATTAATGGCGAGCAGTACTTC. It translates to CASSEPGDSINGEQYF.

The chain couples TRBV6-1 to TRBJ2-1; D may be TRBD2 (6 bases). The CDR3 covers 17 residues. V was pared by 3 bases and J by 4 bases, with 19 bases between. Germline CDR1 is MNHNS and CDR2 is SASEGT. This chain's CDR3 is CASSDPPLGLRYNEQFF. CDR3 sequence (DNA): TGTGCCAGCAGTGATCCGCCCCTGGGACTCAGGTACAATGAGCAGTTCTTC.